This TCR beta chain was sequenced during a study of blood T cell repertoires in COVID-19. Repertoires were generated with immunoSEQ multiplex PCR, while TCRdb's copy carries only in-frame clones and drops some. The sample has 200,000 to 250,000 clones, about 85% seen once; the top ten hold around 18%. Trimming removed 3 bases at V and 0 bases at J, with 11 bases between. The germline CDR1 and CDR2 sequences are DFQATT and SNEGSKA (reference sequence). The CDR3 runs 14 residues. The J gene is TRBJ1-1, the V gene TRBV20-1, with D uncertain. Material: peripheral blood. The sequence derives from a woman aged 80 or over with active or convalescent COVID-19. The CDR3 DNA is TGCAGTGCTAGTAGAGGAAATATGAACACTGAAGCTTTCTTT. The encoded protein is CSASRGNMNTEAFF.